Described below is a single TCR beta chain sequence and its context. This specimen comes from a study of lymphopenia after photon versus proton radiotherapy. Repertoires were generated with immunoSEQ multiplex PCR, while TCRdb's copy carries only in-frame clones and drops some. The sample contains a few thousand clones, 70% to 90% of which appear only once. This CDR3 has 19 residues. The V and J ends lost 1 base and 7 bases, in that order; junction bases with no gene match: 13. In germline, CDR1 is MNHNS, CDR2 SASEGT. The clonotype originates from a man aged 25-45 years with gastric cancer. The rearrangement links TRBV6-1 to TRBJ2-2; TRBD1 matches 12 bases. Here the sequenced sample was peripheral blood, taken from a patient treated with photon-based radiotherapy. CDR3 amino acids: CASSEGRSRDRGRNGELFF. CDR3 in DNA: TGTGCCAGCAGTGAAGGGAGGAGCCGGGACAGGGGGCGCAACGGGGAGCTGTTTTTT.